This T cell receptor (beta chain) derives from a study of beta chain features in type 1 diabetes. Study results and caveats: Moderate yet significant TCRB CDR3 shortening was seen in Type 1 diabetes patients in all four CD4+ subsets.

Germline CDR1 is KGHSH and CDR2 is LQKENI. J was trimmed by 2 bases and V by 3 bases; bases with no gene match: 3. The CDR3 has 14 residues. The table lists this clone with a few counts. Its antigen remains unknown. TCRB transcripts that were expressed got sequenced, as all of the isolated RNA had been reverse transcribed. Sequencing was performed with immunoSEQ multiplex PCR; in TCRdb, only in-frame clones are kept and a portion is missing. The sample has 600,000 or so clones; about an eighth are singletons. The source is a man aged 30-40 years with type 1 diabetes. The sample taken for sequencing was naive CD4+ T cells from blood. The V and J genes are TRBV18 and TRBJ2-5, with 7 bases fitting TRBD2. CDR3 in DNA: TGTGCCAGCTCACCTCAGCGGGGACAAGAGACCCAGTACTTC. It translates to CASSPQRGQETQYF.